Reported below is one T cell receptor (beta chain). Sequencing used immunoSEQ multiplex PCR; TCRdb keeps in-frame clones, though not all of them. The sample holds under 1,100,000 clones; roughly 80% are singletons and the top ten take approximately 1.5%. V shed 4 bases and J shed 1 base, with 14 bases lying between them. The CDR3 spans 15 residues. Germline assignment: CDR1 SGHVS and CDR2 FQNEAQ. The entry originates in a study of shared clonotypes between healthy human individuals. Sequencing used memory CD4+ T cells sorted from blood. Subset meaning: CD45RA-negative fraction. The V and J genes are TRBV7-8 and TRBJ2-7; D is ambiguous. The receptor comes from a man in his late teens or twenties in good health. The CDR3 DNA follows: TGTGCCAGCAGCTCATCCGGACCCAGTTCCTACGAGCAGTACTTC. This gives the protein CASSSSGPSSYEQYF.